The 27 T cell receptor beta chains in this list originate from one sample, sequenced in a study of cytomegalovirus exposure and HLA in healthy donors. Vbeta (60) and Jbeta (13) primers were used in the PCR. Sequenced by immunoSEQ multiplex PCR; TCRdb stores in-frame clones only, minus some. The sample contains over 130,000 clones, 75% to 85% of which appear only once. The specimen sequenced was PBMCs. These TCRs come from a human donor in good health.

This chain uses TRBV13 with TRBJ2-1, with TRBD2 matching 11 bases. V lost 4 bases, J lost 9 bases, and 14 bases stayed unmatched. The germline gives CDR1 PRHDT, CDR2 FYEKMQ (reference sequence). The CDR3 covers 17 residues. As DNA, the CDR3 is TGTGCCAGCAGCTACTCTAGCGGGAGGAATGGTTGGAGTGAGCAGTTCTTC. Protein: CASSYSSGRNGWSEQFF.

This clone has just a few counts. The chain combines TRBV14 with TRBJ2-6, with D unresolved. CDR1 and CDR2 from the germline V gene are SGHDN and FVKESK. Deletions cut 1 base from V and 0 bases from J, with 10 bases between. This CDR3 has 17 amino acids. The CDR3 loop is CASSQGARSSGANVLTF. The CDR3 DNA follows: TGTGCCAGCAGCCAAGGTGCAAGGAGCTCTGGGGCCAACGTCCTGACTTTC.

V usage is TRBV28 and J usage is TRBJ2-1, with D perhaps matching TRBD2 (5 bases). Per the germline V gene, CDR1 is MDHEN and CDR2 is SYDVKM. Between the trimmed V and J ends, which lost 4 bases and 4 bases, there was a span of 11 bases. The CDR3 runs to 14 residues. The CDR3 sequence: CASSSSSGYNEQFF. CDR3 DNA: TGTGCCAGCAGTTCTTCCAGCGGTTACAATGAGCAGTTCTTC.

This clone was counted a few times. This sample includes further DNA sequences coding for the same CDR3. The CDR3 here is CASSLGGYEQYF. The CDR3 coding sequence is TGTGCCAGCAGTTTGGGGGGCTACGAGCAGTACTTC. The rearrangement links TRBV28 to TRBJ2-7; D is possibly TRBD2 (6 bases). The CDR3 totals 12 residues. V was clipped by 3 bases and J by 3 bases, with 6 bases between them. Germline CDR1 is MDHEN and CDR2 is SYDVKM.

V gene TRBV7-2 combines with J gene TRBJ1-2; the D is unclear. Germline CDR1 is SGHTA and CDR2 is FQGNSA. The length of the CDR3 is 16 residues. V dropped 1 base and J dropped 0 bases, with 12 bases sitting between them. The CDR3 spells CASSLVSWRANYGYTF. The CDR3 nucleotides are TGTGCCAGCAGCTTAGTCAGCTGGAGAGCTAACTATGGCTACACCTTC.

This sequence joins TRBV4-2 and TRBJ2-1, with unresolved D. The CDR3 has 13 residues. Germline V gene lookup returns CDR1 LGHNA and CDR2 YNFKEQ. V was trimmed by 0 bases and J by 6 bases, leaving 6 bases between them. The CDR3 region is CASSQDVGNEQFF. The CDR3 bases are TGTGCCAGCAGCCAAGACGTCGGCAATGAGCAGTTCTTC.

This clone was counted a single time. One end of the junction varies from germline; a read error may be responsible. The V call is TRBV29-1, the J call TRBJ1-2; D unresolved. The CDR3 spans 14 residues. Germline assignment: CDR1 SQVTM and CDR2 ANQGSEA. The CDR3 spells CSVEVSSRIYGYPF. The CDR3, as DNA: TGCAGCGTTGAAGTGTCGTCGCGGATCTATGGCTACCCCTTC.

This chain links TRBV6-1 with TRBJ2-7; D is possibly TRBD2 (5 bases). CDR3 length: 14 residues. The germline V and J ends were trimmed by 6 bases and 3 bases, with 15 bases remaining between them. Germline values: CDR1 MNHNS, CDR2 SASEGT. In DNA, the CDR3 is TGTGCCAGCAGCGTAACTAGGGAATACTACGAGCAGTACTTC. Translated, it gives CASSVTREYYEQYF.

The genes are TRBV5-1 and TRBJ1-1, with D possibly matching TRBD1 (5 bases). This CDR3 has 13 amino acids. The V gene's germline CDR1 is SGHRS and CDR2 YFSETQ. V lost 0 bases and J 5 bases, leaving 8 bases between the germline ends. CDR3 nucleotides: TGCGCCAGCAGCTTGGATGGGGGGACTGAAGCTTTCTTT. Translated: CASSLDGGTEAFF.

V gene TRBV29-1 combines with J gene TRBJ1-2; TRBD1 aligns across 8 bases. Germline V gene lookup returns CDR1 SQVTM and CDR2 ANQGSEA. Trimming at V came to 4 bases and at J to 4 bases, leaving 8 bases not matched to a gene. The CDR3 loop spans 14 amino acids. CDR3 sequence: CSVVGPGTGYGYTF. CDR3 coding DNA: TGCAGCGTTGTCGGCCCCGGGACAGGCTATGGCTACACCTTC. The full variable domain, completed using reference TRBV29-1 and TRBJ1-2, is SAVISQKPSRDICQRGTSLTIQCQVDSQVTMMFWYRQQPGQSLTLIATANQGSEATYESGFVIDKFPISRPNLTFSTLTVSNMSPEDSSIYLCSVVGPGTGYGYTFGSGTRLTVV.

J is TRBJ1-1 and V is TRBV2; 8 bases line up with TRBD1. The CDR3 has 16 residues. V lost 0 bases and J lost 5; bases outside the gene matches: 8. Germline lookup yields CDR1 SNHLY and CDR2 FYNNEI. The DNA for the CDR3 is TGTGCCAGCAGTGAAGCCCGACAGGGGTGGGGAACTGAAGCTTTCTTT. It specifies CASSEARQGWGTEAFF.

The chain recombines TRBV28 with TRBJ1-2; a possible D gene is TRBD1 (5 bases). The V gene lost 6 bases and the J gene lost 4 bases, with 15 bases spanning the gap. CDR1 MDHEN and CDR2 SYDVKM come from the germline V gene. The CDR3 consists of 14 residues. CDR3 in DNA: TGTGCCAGCAGATCCGGGAGTGGGGGCTATGGCTACACCTTC. This sequence encodes CASRSGSGGYGYTF.

The chain is built from TRBV10-3 and TRBJ2-5, with a possible D match to TRBD2 (6 bases). The germline gives CDR1 ENHRY, CDR2 SYGVKD. This CDR3 is 15 amino acids long. Trimming shortened V by 4 bases and J by 1 base, and 13 bases separated the two germline ends. DNA for the CDR3: TGTGCCATCAGTGTAAGCGGGTTCGCCCAAGAGACCCAGTACTTC. Encoded protein: CAISVSGFAQETQYF.

The J gene is TRBJ1-6, the V gene TRBV7-2; 7 nucleotides match TRBD1. This CDR3 region has 15 residues. The V gene end was trimmed by 6 bases and the J gene end by 6 bases; junction bases not matched to a gene: 8. Germline V gene data show CDR1 as SGHTA and CDR2 as FQGNSA. As DNA, the CDR3 is TGTGCCAGCAGGAATAACAGGGGCAGTAATTCACCCCTCCACTTT. Translation: CASRNNRGSNSPLHF. Drawing the rest from reference TRBV7-2 and TRBJ1-6, the complete variable domain is GAGVSQSPSNKVTEKGKDVELRCDPISGHTALYWYRQSLGQGLEFLIYFQGNSAPDKSGLPSDRFSAERTGGSVSTLTIQRTQQEDSAVYLCASRNNRGSNSPLHFGNGTRLTVT.

This chain links TRBV5-1 with TRBJ1-2, with D tentatively TRBD1 (6 bases). Looked up from germline, CDR1 is SGHRS and CDR2 is YFSETQ. V was shortened by 1 base and J by 5 bases, with 18 bases between the two germline ends. This CDR3 comprises 16 residues. Written as DNA, the CDR3 is TGCGCCAGCAGCTTGAGCATATCGGACAGTTTATATGGCTACACCTTC. Encoded protein: CASSLSISDSLYGYTF.

This chain connects TRBV18 to TRBJ1-1, with D tentatively TRBD1 (6 bases). The germline gives CDR1 KGHSH, CDR2 LQKENI. The CDR3 sequence is 14 residues long. V lost 3 bases to trimming and J lost 5 bases, with 13 bases between them. CDR3 sequence (DNA): TGTGCCAGCTCACCCACCAGGGGCAGTACTGAAGCTTTCTTT. It yields the protein CASSPTRGSTEAFF.

In DNA form, the CDR3 reads TGCGCCAGCAGTCTGGAGGGCGGGATACAAGAGACCCAGTACTTC. Amino acids: CASSLEGGIQETQYF. The J gene is TRBJ2-5, the V gene TRBV5-1, with D possibly TRBD2 on 6 matching bases. CDR3 length: 15 amino acids. The V gene lost 5 bases and the J gene lost 2 bases, with 16 bases spanning the gap. CDR1 and CDR2 (germline): SGHRS, YFSETQ. The whole variable domain, filled in from reference TRBV5-1 and TRBJ2-5, reads KAGVTQTPRYLIKTRGQQVTLSCSPISGHRSVSWYQQTPGQGLQFLFEYFSETQRNKGNFPGRFSGRQFSNSRSEMNVSTLELGDSALYLCASSLEGGIQETQYFGPGTRLLVL.

This sequence joins TRBV15 and TRBJ1-6, with D unresolved. Trimming stripped 0 bases from V and 6 bases from J, with 18 bases between. From germline, CDR1 is LNHNV and CDR2 YYDKDF (reference sequence). This CDR3 contains 18 residues. For the CDR3, the DNA is TGTGCCACCAGCAGAGATAAGGTGCCAGGACTCGGTAATTCACCCCTCCACTTT. Its protein is CATSRDKVPGLGNSPLHF.

The CDR3 bases are TGTGCCAGCAGCCCCCACAGGGGATACTATGGCTACACCTTC. Translating gives CASSPHRGYYGYTF. The rearrangement joins TRBV5-8 to TRBJ1-2, with TRBD1 matching over 7 bases. Germline-derived CDR1 and CDR2 are SGHTS and YDEGEE. With V trimmed by 4 bases and J by 3 bases, 6 bases remained unmatched. The CDR3 sequence is 14 residues long.

The chain joins TRBV5-4 to TRBJ2-7; 7 bases match TRBD1. J lost 6 bases, V lost 1 base, and 7 bases had no gene match. The CDR3 has 14 amino acids. Per the germline V gene, CDR1 is SGHNT and CDR2 is YYREEE (reference sequence). CDR3 loop: CASSLSGQRTEQYF. The CDR3 region has the DNA TGTGCCAGCAGCTTGTCGGGACAGAGGACCGAGCAGTACTTC.

Regarding this clone: Its ends do not fully match the called genes, so a read error is possible. This chain connects TRBV13 to TRBJ1-2; 7 nucleotides agree with TRBD1. Germline V CDR1 and CDR2: PRHDT, FYEKMQ (reference sequence). This CDR3 region has 14 residues. CDR3 loop: CASSLGTGNYGYPF. Here the CDR3 DNA reads TGTGCCAGCAGCTTAGGGACAGGGAACTATGGCTACCCCTTC.

V gene TRBV11-3 combines with J gene TRBJ2-5; D might be TRBD1 (6 bases). Trimming removed 5 bases at V and 2 bases at J, with 12 bases between. This CDR3 is 14 amino acids long. CDR1 and CDR2 (germline): SGHNT, YENEEA. The CDR3 DNA is TGTGCCAGCAGCGTTAAGGGGGTTCAAGAGACCCAGTACTTC. Encoded protein: CASSVKGVQETQYF. The entire variable domain, with the rest obtained from reference TRBV11-3 and TRBJ2-5, is as follows: EAGVVQSPRYKIIEKKQPVAFWCNPISGHNTLYWYLQNLGQGPELLIRYENEEAVDDSQLPKDRFSAERLKGVDSTLKIQPAELGDSAVYLCASSVKGVQETQYFGPGTRLLVL.

V is TRBV6-5 and J is TRBJ2-5; TRBD2 matches at 10 bases. TRBJ2-7 explains the end of the DNA better; the J call may be wrong. Germline CDR1 MNHEY, CDR2 SVGAGI. This CDR3 contains 14 residues. This CDR3 is CASSVSGGANEQYF. DNA of the CDR3: TGTGCCAGCAGTGTCAGCGGGGGGGCCAACGAGCAGTACTTC.

The count of this clone is one. The chain links TRBV15 to TRBJ1-4; no firm D call. This CDR3 is 13 amino acids long. The germline V and J ends were trimmed by 3 bases and 14 bases, with 16 bases remaining between them. Germline V CDR1 and CDR2: LNHNV, YYDKDF (reference sequence). In DNA, the CDR3 is TGTGCCACCAGCAGCCCTGAGGAAGGTTTGCTGTTTTTT. Its translation: CATSSPEEGLLFF.

The gene calls are TRBV5-5 and TRBJ2-5; TRBD2 matches 9 bases. Germline CDR1 reads SGHKS; CDR2 reads YYEKEE (reference sequence). The CDR3 is 14 amino acids. V shed 4 bases, J shed 0 bases, and the junction held 1 base outside the gene matches. The CDR3 reads CASSLAGNQETQYF. For the CDR3, the DNA is TGTGCCAGCAGCCTAGCGGGAAACCAAGAGACCCAGTACTTC. Full variable domain (missing parts from reference TRBV5-5 and TRBJ2-5): DAGVTQSPTHLIKTRGQQVTLRCSPISGHKSVSWYQQVLGQGPQFIFQYYEKEERGRGNFPDRFSARQFPNYSSELNVNALLLGDSALYLCASSLAGNQETQYFGPGTRLLVL.

This chain connects TRBV5-4 to TRBJ2-7; D possibly corresponds to TRBD1 (5 bases). The CDR3 totals 13 residues. Germline CDR1 reads SGHNT; CDR2 reads YYREEE (reference sequence). The germline V and J ends were trimmed by 0 bases and 7 bases, with 11 bases remaining between them. In DNA, the CDR3 is TGTGCCAGCAGCTTGGTAGGGGCAGGGGAGCAGTACTTC. Amino acids: CASSLVGAGEQYF.

This clone showed up just a few times. The CDR3 coding sequence is TGTGCCAGCATGTGGCGGGGGGAGAATGAGCAGTTCTTC. Residues: CASMWRGENEQFF. The chain couples TRBV6-1 to TRBJ2-1, with 8 bases that match TRBD2. This CDR3 region has 13 residues. Germline values: CDR1 MNHNS, CDR2 SASEGT. V lost 7 bases and J lost 7; bases outside the gene matches: 6.